A single sample gave rise to the 11 T cell receptor beta chains below, sequenced in a study of T-cell reconstitution after alpha-beta-depleted transplantation in children. A TCRbeta library incorporating unique molecular identifiers was prepared. MiXCR, run by TCRdb on the PCR reads, gives a single entry per CDR3 protein. The sample shows approximately 200,000 distinct CDR3 sequences, just under 6.5% of them seen only once. The sample in question was PBMCs, obtained before TCRalphabeta/CD19-depleted stem cell transplant. The receptors shown here come from a girl younger than two with combined immunodeficiency, due to receive a stem cell transplant.

In this sample, this clonotype turned up many times. J is TRBJ2-7 and V is TRBV27, with 8 bases fitting TRBD2. Trimming at V came to 7 bases and at J to 7 bases, leaving 12 bases not matched to a gene. The CDR3 extends over 14 amino acids. Germline CDR1 MNHEY, CDR2 SMNVEV (reference sequence). The CDR3 sequence is CASTFGGGSGEQYF. The CDR3 nucleotides read TGTGCCAGCACCTTTGGCGGGGGGAGTGGAGAGCAGTACTTC.

The chain combines TRBV6-5 with TRBJ1-1; D is unclear. The CDR3 loop spans 15 amino acids. The V end lost 2 bases, the J end lost 0 bases, and 10 bases lay between the germline ends. From germline, CDR1 is MNHEY and CDR2 SVGAGI. For the CDR3, the DNA is TGTGCCAGCAGTTACAGGTATCTCATGAACACTGAAGCTTTCTTT. Residues: CASSYRYLMNTEAFF.

This clonotype was seen at least ten times. This chain uses TRBV15 with TRBJ2-2; TRBD1 aligns across 8 bases. Losses at the gene ends were 2 bases for V and 6 bases for J; bases not matched to a gene: 5. The CDR3 is made up of 15 amino acids. Germline V gene lookup returns CDR1 LNHNV and CDR2 YYDKDF (reference sequence). DNA for the CDR3: TGTGCCACCAGCAGAATGGACAGGGAACCCGGGGAGCTGTTTTTT. Translation: CATSRMDREPGELFF.

Ten or more counts support this clonotype. The chain carries TRBV25-1 and TRBJ2-1, with D perhaps assigned TRBD1 or TRBD2 (5 bases each). CDR1 MGHDK and CDR2 SYGVNS come from the germline V gene. Trimming took off 3 bases at V and 6 bases at J, with 18 bases between the two ends. This CDR3 has 16 amino acids. CDR3 DNA sequence: TGTGCCAGCAGTGATCTGGGGCCCTTTCGGGGCAATGAGCAGTTCTTC. Translation: CASSDLGPFRGNEQFF.

Here the CDR3 reads CASSLDPAGVTDTQYF. The DNA of the CDR3 is TGTGCCAGCAGCTTAGACCCAGCGGGAGTCACAGATACGCAGTATTTT. This rearrangement joins TRBV7-2 to TRBJ2-3, with 8 nucleotides matching TRBD2. This CDR3 contains 16 residues. Germline V gives CDR1 SGHTA, CDR2 FQGNSA. V shed 1 base and J 2 bases; nucleotides not matched to a gene: 5.

J is TRBJ1-5 and V is TRBV15; D uncertain. V dropped 0 bases and J dropped 4 bases, with 7 bases sitting between them. This CDR3 is 14 amino acids long. Germline assignment: CDR1 LNHNV and CDR2 YYDKDF (reference sequence). CDR3 sequence reads: CATSRDWENQPQHF. The CDR3 nucleotides read TGTGCCACCAGCAGAGATTGGGAGAATCAGCCCCAGCATTTT.

The sample holds many counts of this clonotype. The chain's CDR3 is CASSWDRGNTEAFF. CDR3 in DNA: TGTGCCAGCAGCTGGGACAGGGGGAACACTGAAGCTTTCTTT. This chain links TRBV7-2 with TRBJ1-1, with TRBD1 matching 10 bases. CDR3 length: 14 residues. Germline CDR1 and CDR2: SGHTA and FQGNSA. Unmatched junction bases numbered 0, after V lost 4 bases and J lost 1 base. The entire variable domain, with the rest obtained from reference TRBV7-2 and TRBJ1-1, is as follows: GAGVSQSPSNKVTEKGKDVELRCDPISGHTALYWYRQSLGQGLEFLIYFQGNSAPDKSGLPSDRFSAERTGGSVSTLTIQRTQQEDSAVYLCASSWDRGNTEAFFGQGTRLTVV.

This clonotype was recorded many times. The chain employs TRBV11-3 and TRBJ2-5, with a weak D call TRBD2 (7 bases). Germline CDR1 and CDR2: SGHNT and YENEEA. V lost 5 bases and J lost 5, with 21 bases in between. The CDR3 is 16 amino acids. CDR3 in DNA: TGTGCCAGCAGCCTATCCGTTCGGGGGGCCAGGGAGACCCAGTACTTC. This sequence encodes CASSLSVRGARETQYF. The complete variable domain, with remaining parts taken from reference TRBV11-3 and TRBJ2-5, reads EAGVVQSPRYKIIEKKQPVAFWCNPISGHNTLYWYLQNLGQGPELLIRYENEEAVDDSQLPKDRFSAERLKGVDSTLKIQPAELGDSAVYLCASSLSVRGARETQYFGPGTRLLVL.

This clonotype has at least ten counts. The V call is TRBV6-5, the J call TRBJ2-6, with no clear D. This CDR3 comprises 17 residues. Germline V gene data show CDR1 as MNHEY and CDR2 as SVGAGI. Trimming took off 4 bases at V and 1 base at J, with 14 bases between the two ends. CDR3 nucleotide sequence: TGTGCCAGCAGTTCCGGCCGGTGGTTTTCTGGGGCCAACGTCCTGACTTTC. This codes for CASSSGRWFSGANVLTF.

This clonotype was recorded at least ten times. V and J are TRBV28 and TRBJ2-5, with D hard to call. Trimming pared 2 bases from V and 9 bases from J, leaving 16 bases between. The CDR3 covers 14 residues. Germline loops: CDR1 MDHEN, CDR2 SYDVKM. CDR3 bases: TGTGCCAGCAGTTTACTAGGGAATCCTGGGGCCCAGTACTTC. Translated: CASSLLGNPGAQYF.

This clonotype appeared once. The chain has TRBV6-2 or TRBV6-3 and TRBJ1-1, with D hard to call. CDR1 and CDR2 (germline): MNHEY, SVGEGT. V lost 1 base, J lost 0 bases, and 12 bases lay in between. The CDR3 totals 16 residues. CDR3 in amino acids: CASSYFSGLMNTEAFF. DNA for the CDR3: TGTGCCAGCAGTTACTTCTCCGGACTGATGAACACTGAAGCTTTCTTT.